This T cell receptor beta chain is drawn from a study of cytomegalovirus exposure and HLA in healthy donors. Overall study findings and caveats: Investigators reported over 150 TCR beta chains as tied to cytomegalovirus. In an earlier analysis, most TCR beta V segments were productive about 87% or about 30% of the time. Later work associated fewer than 20,000 TCR beta sequences with HLA alleles at 0.05 false discovery rate.

The primer mix had 60 Vbeta and 13 Jbeta primers. Clones were read by immunoSEQ multiplex PCR, and TCRdb kept only the in-frame ones, dropping some. This table has some 89,000 clones, approximately 72% appearing once. As concerns this clone: Its antigen is unidentified.

The germline V gene encodes CDR1 MRHNA and CDR2 SNTAGT. The CDR3 contains 15 residues. After removal of 4 bases from V and 2 bases from J, the junction contained 5 bases not matched to a gene. Sequencing was performed on PBMCs. The TCR was taken from a woman aged 40 to 49 in good health and CMV-seropositive. V and J are TRBV6-4 and TRBJ2-3; TRBD1 aligns across 8 bases. The CDR3 nucleotides are TGTGCCAGCAGTGCCGGACAGGGCGCCACAGATACGCAGTATTTT. Translation: CASSAGQGATDTQYF.